The 2 T cell receptor beta chains given below trace back to one sample, sequenced in a study of shared clonotypes between healthy human individuals. Measured with immunoSEQ multiplex PCR; TCRdb has only the in-frame clones, and not every one. Found here are 530,000 or so clones, 75% to 80% of them singletons; the top ten hold roughly an eighth. Material: PBMCs. The receptor set was obtained from a woman between 35 and 50 years old in good health. Some clones in this sample may be carry-over from other donors' samples.

The V and J genes are TRBV6-5 and TRBJ2-7, with a tentative D call TRBD1 (6 bases). The CDR3 is made up of 14 amino acids. Looked up from germline, CDR1 is MNHEY and CDR2 is SVGAGI. Trimming removed 5 bases from V and 2 bases from J, with 13 bases in between. The CDR3 nucleotides are TGTGCCAGCAGTACAGGGCGTATTGCCTACGAGCAGTACTTC. Protein product: CASSTGRIAYEQYF.

J is TRBJ2-5 and V is TRBV5-4; TRBD1 agrees at 9 bases. Per the germline V gene, CDR1 is SGHNT and CDR2 is YYREEE (reference sequence). The CDR3 has 14 amino acids. After removal of 4 bases from V and 4 bases from J, the junction contained 5 bases not matched to a gene. The CDR3, as DNA: TGTGCCAGCAGCCCCATGGACAGGGGAGAGACCCAGTACTTC. Its translation: CASSPMDRGETQYF.